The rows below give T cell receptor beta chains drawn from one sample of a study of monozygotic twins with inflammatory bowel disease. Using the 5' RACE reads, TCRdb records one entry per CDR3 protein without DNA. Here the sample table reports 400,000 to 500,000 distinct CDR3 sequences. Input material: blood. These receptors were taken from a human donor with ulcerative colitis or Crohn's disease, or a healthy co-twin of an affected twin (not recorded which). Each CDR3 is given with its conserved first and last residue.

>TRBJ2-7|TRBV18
CASSPRAGAYEQYF
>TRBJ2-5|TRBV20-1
CSATGEETQYF
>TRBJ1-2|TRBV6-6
CASSYSDINYGYTF
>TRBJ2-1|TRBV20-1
CSARSREGYNEQFF
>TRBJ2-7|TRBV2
CASRTYSSYEQYF
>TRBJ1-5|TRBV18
CASSLSPTGSDQPQHF
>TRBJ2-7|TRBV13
CASNEAGEPYEQYF
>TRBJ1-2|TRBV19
CASSRAGQDYGYTF
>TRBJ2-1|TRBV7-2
CASSLVASLTEQFF
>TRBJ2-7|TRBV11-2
CASSFVSAEQYF
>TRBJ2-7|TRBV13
CASSLTREQYF
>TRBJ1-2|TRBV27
CASRYLRGYGYTF
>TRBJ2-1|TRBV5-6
CASSSLKTSASSYNEQFF
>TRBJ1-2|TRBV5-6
CASSLGTARPGYTF
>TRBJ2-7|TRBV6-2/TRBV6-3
CASSFPRDRGISYEQYF
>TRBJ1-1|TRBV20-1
CSAKPSLNTEAFF
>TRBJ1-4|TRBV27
CASSSRGGRATNEKLFF
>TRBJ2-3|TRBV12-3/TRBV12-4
CASSPLSGGDFTDTQYF
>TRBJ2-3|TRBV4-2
CASSQAPLARRTDTQYF
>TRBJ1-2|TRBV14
CASSPSPGGYGYTF
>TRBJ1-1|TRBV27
CASSSRALAWTEAFF
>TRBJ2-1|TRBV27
CASSLKAGGGYEQFF
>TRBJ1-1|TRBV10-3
CAIRYRGNTEAFF
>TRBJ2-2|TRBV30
CAWSRIRGELFF
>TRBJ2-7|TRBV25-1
CASSESRPYEQYF
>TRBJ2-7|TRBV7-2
CASSSTGLDYEQYF
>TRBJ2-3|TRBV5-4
CASSLQRSTDTQYF
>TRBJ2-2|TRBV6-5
CASSYGQGATGELFF
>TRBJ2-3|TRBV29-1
CSAEGPGSTDTQYF
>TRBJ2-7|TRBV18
CASSPLRGTKSGSYEQYF
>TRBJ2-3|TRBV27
CASSIGTGSTDTQYF
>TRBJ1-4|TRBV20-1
CSAREGRSIEKLFF
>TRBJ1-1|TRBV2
CASSDSTGNTEAFF
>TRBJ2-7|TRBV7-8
CASRVTGGHEQYF
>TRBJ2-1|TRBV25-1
CASSETIVGLAGERNEQFF
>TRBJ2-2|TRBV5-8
CASSLWGQGARTGELFF
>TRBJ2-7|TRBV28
CASSFGTTYEQYF
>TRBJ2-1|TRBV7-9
CAESFIGQTNSYNEQFF
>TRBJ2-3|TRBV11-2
CASSFGLAGPFSTDTQYF
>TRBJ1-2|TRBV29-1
CSVEMGSRNYGYTF
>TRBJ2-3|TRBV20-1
CSASGGATGTDTQYF
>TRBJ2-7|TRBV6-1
CASSEEGQGIYEQYF
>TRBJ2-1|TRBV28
CASRPEDTYFTYNEQFF
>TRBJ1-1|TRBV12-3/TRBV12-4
CASSPPSARGTEAFF
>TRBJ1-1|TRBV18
CASSQGVGTEAFF
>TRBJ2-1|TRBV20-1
CSARGTSGTSYNEQFF
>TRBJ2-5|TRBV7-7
CASSLGGQGTQYF
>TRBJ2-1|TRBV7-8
CASSGELAGGGSEQFF
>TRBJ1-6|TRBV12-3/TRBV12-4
CASSDRAKGSPLHF
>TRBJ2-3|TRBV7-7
CASSFRASTDTQYF
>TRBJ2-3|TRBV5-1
CASSSGTGPLTGTQYF
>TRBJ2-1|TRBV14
CATSRGGGNEQFF
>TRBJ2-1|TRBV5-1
CASSLESGGYNEQFF
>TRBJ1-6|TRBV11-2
CASSYRAHPNSPLHF